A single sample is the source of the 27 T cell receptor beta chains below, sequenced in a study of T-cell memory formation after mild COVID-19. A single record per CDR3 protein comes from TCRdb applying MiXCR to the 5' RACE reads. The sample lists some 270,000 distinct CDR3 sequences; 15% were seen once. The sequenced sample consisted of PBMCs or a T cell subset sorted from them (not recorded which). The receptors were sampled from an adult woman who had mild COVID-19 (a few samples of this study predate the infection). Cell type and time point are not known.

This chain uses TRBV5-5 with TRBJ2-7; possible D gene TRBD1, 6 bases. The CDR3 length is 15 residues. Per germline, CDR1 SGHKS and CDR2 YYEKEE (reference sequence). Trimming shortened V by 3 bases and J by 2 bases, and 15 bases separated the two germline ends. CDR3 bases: TGTGCCAGCAGCTCCGTCGGGACACCTGCCTACGAGCAGTACTTC. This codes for CASSSVGTPAYEQYF.

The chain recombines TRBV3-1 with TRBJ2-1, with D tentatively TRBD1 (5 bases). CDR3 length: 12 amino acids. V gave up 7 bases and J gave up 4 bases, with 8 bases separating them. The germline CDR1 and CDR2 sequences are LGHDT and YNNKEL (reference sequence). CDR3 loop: CASTQGYNEQFF. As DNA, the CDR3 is TGTGCCAGCACCCAGGGATACAATGAGCAGTTCTTC.

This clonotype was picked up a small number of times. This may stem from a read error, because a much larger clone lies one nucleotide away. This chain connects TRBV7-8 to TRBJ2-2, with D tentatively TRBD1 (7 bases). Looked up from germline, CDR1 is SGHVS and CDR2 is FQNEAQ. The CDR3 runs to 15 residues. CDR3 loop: CASSVRDSNTGGLFF. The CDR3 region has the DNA TGTGCCAGCAGCGTTCGGGACAGTAACACCGGGGGGCTGTTTTTT.

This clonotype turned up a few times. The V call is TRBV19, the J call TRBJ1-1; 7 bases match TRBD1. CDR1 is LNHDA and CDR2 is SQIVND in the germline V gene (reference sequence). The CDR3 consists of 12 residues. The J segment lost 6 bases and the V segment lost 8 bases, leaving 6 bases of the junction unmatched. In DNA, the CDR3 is TGTGCCAGTTGTCCAGGGGGTCCTGAAGCTTTCTTT. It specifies CASCPGGPEAFF.

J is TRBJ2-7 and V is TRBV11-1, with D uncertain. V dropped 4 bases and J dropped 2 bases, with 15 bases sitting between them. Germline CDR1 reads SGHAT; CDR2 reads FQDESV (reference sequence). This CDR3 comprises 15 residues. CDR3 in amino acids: CASSYGGIGPYEQYF. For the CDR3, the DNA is TGTGCCAGCAGCTACGGCGGAATAGGGCCCTACGAGCAGTACTTC. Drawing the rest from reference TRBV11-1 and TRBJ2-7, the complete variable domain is EAEVAQSPRYKITEKSQAVAFWCDPISGHATLYWYRQILGQGPELLVQFQDESVVDDSQLPKDRFSAERLKGVDSTLKIQPAELGDSAMYLCASSYGGIGPYEQYFGPGTRLTVT.

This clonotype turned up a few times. The chain's CDR3 is CASSQDPRSGYGYTF. The CDR3 bases are TGTGCCAGCAGCCAAGATCCTCGGTCGGGGTATGGCTACACCTTC. This chain joins TRBV3-1 and TRBJ1-2, with unresolved D. Trimming cost V 0 bases and J 5 bases, with 13 bases left between them. Per the germline V gene, CDR1 is LGHDT and CDR2 is YNNKEL (reference sequence). The CDR3 is made up of 15 amino acids.

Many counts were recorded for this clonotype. Here the CDR3 DNA reads TGCAGCGTAGACGGAGCGGACATACGGAATGAGCAGTTCTTC. Translated, it gives CSVDGADIRNEQFF. The chain is built from TRBV29-1 and TRBJ2-1; D may correspond to TRBD1 or TRBD2 (5 bases each). Trimming left V 6 bases short and J 7 bases short, with 19 bases between. The CDR3 length is 14 residues. Germline V gene data show CDR1 as SQVTM and CDR2 as ANQGSEA.

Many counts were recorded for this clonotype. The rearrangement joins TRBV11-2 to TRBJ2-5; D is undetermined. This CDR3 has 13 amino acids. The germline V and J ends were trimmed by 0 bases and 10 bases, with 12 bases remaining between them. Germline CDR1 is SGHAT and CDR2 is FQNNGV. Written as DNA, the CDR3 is TGTGCCAGCAGCTTAGAGATCGGCCGCGGCCAGTACTTC. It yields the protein CASSLEIGRGQYF.

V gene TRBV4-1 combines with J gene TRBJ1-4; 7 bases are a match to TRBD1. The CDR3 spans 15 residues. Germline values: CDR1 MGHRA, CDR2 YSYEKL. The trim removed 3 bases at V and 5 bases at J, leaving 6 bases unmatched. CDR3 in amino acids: CASSHGDRDNEKLFF. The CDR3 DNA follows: TGCGCCAGCAGCCACGGCGACAGGGACAATGAAAAACTGTTTTTT.

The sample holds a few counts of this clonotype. CDR3 bases: TGTGCCAGCAGTACCGGGGGGCAATACATTCAGTACTTC. This gives the protein CASSTGGQYIQYF. This chain connects TRBV6-2 or TRBV6-3 to TRBJ2-4; D might be TRBD2 (7 bases). The CDR3 runs 13 residues. V dropped 5 bases and J dropped 8 bases, with 13 bases sitting between them. CDR1 and CDR2 (germline): MNHEY, SVGEGT.

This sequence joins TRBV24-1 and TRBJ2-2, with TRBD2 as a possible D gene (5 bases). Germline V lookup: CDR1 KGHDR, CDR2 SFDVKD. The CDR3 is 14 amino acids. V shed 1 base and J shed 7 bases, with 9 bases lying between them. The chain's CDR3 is CATSDFRGLGELFF. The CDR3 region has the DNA TGTGCCACCAGTGATTTTCGAGGGCTCGGGGAGCTGTTTTTT.

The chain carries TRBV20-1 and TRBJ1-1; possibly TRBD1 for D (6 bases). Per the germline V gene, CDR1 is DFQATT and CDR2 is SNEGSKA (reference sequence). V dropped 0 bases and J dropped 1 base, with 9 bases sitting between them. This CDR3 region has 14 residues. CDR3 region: CSAREGGPNTEAFF. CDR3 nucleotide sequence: TGCAGTGCTAGAGAAGGGGGGCCGAACACTGAAGCTTTCTTT.

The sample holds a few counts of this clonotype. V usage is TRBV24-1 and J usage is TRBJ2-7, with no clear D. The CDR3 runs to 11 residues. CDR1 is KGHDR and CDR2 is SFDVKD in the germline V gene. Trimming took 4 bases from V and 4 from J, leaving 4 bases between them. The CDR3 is CATSEGYEQYF. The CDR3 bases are TGTGCCACCAGTGAAGGGTACGAGCAGTACTTC.

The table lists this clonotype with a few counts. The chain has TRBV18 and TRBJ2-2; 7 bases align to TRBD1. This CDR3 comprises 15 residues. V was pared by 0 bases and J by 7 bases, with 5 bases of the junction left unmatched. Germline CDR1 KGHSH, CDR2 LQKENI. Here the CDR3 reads CASSPPGQAGGELFF. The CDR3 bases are TGTGCCAGCTCACCACCCGGACAGGCCGGCGGGGAGCTGTTTTTT.

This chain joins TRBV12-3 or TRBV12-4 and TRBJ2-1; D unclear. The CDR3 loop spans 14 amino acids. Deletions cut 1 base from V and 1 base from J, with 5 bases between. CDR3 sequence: CASSLGLSYNEQFF. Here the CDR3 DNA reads TGTGCCAGCAGTTTAGGGTTATCCTACAATGAGCAGTTCTTC.

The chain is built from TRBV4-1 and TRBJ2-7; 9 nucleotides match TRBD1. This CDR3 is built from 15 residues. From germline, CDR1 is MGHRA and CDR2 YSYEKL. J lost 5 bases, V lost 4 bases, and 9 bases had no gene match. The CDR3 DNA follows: TGCGCCAGCAGCCCGCAGGGGACAGGGTCTGACGAGCAGTACTTC. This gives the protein CASSPQGTGSDEQYF.

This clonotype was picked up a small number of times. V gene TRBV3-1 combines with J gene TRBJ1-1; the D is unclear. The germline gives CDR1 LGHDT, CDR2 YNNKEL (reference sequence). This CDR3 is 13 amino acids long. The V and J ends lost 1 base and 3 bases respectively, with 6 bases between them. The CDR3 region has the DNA TGTGCCAGCAGCCAAGTAGACCACACTGAAGCTTTCTTT. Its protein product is CASSQVDHTEAFF.

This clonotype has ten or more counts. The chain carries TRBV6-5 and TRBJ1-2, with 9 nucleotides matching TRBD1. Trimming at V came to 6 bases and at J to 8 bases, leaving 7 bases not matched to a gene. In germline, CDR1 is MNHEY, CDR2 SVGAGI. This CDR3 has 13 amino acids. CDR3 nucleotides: TGTGCCAGCAGACCGGGACAGGGAGACGGCTACACCTTC. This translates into CASRPGQGDGYTF.

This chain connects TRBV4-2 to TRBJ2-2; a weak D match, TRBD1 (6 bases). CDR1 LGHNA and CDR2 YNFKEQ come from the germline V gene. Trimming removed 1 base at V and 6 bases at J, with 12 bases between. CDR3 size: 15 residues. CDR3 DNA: TGTGCCAGCAGCCAAGGGGGGCAAGTGGCCGGGGAGCTGTTTTTT. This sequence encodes CASSQGGQVAGELFF.

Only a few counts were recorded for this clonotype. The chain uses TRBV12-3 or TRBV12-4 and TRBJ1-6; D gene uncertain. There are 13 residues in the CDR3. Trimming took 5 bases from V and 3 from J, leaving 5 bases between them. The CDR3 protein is CASSVGYNSPLHF. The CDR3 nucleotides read TGTGCCAGCAGTGTGGGCTATAATTCACCCCTCCACTTT.

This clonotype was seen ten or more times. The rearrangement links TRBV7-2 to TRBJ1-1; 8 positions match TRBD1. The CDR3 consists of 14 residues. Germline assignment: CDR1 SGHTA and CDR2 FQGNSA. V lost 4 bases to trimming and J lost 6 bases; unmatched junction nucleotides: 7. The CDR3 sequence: CASSWGQVGAEAFF. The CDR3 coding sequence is TGTGCCAGCAGCTGGGGACAGGTCGGGGCTGAAGCTTTCTTT.

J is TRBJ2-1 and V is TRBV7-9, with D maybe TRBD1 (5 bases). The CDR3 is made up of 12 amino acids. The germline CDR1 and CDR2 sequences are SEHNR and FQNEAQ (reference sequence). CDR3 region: CGAGRLYNEQFF. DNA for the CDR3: TGTGGGGCAGGGCGGTTATACAATGAGCAGTTCTTC. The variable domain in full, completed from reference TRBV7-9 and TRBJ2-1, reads DTGVSQNPRHKITKRGQNVTFRCDPISEHNRLYWYRQTLGQGPEFLTYFQNEAQLEKSRLLSDRFSAERPKGSFSTLEIQRTEQGDSAMYLCGAGRLYNEQFFGPGTRLTVL.

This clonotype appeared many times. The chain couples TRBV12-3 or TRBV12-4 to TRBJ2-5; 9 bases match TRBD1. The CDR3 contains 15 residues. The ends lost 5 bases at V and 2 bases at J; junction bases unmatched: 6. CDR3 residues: CASSNEDRGQETQYF. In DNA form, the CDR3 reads TGTGCCAGCAGTAATGAAGACAGGGGGCAAGAGACCCAGTACTTC.

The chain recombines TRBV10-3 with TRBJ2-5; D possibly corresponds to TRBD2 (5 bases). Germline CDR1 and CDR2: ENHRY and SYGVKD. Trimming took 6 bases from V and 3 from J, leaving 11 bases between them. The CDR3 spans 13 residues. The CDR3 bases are TGTGCCATCAGCCCGTCAGCGGAAGAGACCCAGTACTTC. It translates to CAISPSAEETQYF.

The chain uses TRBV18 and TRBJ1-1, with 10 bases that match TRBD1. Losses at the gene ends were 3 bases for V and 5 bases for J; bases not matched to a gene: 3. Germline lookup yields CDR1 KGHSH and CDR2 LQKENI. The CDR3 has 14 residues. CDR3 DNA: TGTGCCAGCTCACCCCAGGACAGGGGGACTGAAGCTTTCTTT. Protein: CASSPQDRGTEAFF.

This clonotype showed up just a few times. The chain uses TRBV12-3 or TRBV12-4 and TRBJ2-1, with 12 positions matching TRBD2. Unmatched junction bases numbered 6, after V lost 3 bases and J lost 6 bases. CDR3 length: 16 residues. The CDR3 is CASSFGLAGTLNEQFF. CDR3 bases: TGTGCCAGCAGTTTTGGACTAGCGGGGACCCTCAATGAGCAGTTCTTC.

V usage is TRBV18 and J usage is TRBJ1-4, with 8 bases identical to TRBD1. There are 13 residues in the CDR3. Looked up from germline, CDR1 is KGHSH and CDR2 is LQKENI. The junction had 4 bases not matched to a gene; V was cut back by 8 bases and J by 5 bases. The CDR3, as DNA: TGTGCCAGCGGACAGGGCTCAAATGAAAAACTGTTTTTT. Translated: CASGQGSNEKLFF.